A selection of T cell receptor beta chains follows, all from one sample in a study of post-analysis software for immune sequencing data. TCRdb called the PCR reads again in MiXCR, with one record for every CDR3 protein. The data hold about 820,000 distinct CDR3 sequences, with about 57% observed a single time. The sequenced sample consisted of blood. The receptor set was obtained from a girl under 18 with multiple sclerosis. Each CDR3 is given with its conserved first and last residue. A D gene is named only where the DNA matches it firmly. Clone size is stated in some rows and not others, as once, few, many or a class when expanded.

cdr3_aa cdr3_nt j_call d_call clone_size v_call
CASSQERLAGVKETQYF TGTGCCAGCAGCCAAGAGAGGCTAGCGGGGGTCAAAGAGACCCAGTACTTC TRBJ2-5 TRBD2 . TRBV3-1
CASSLELPEQFF TGCGCCAGCAGCTTGGAGCTCCCTGAGCAGTTCTTC TRBJ2-1 . . TRBV5-1
CASSPRDRYNQPQHF TGTGCCAGCAGTCCCCGGGACAGATACAATCAGCCCCAGCATTTT TRBJ1-5 TRBD1 . TRBV12-3/TRBV12-4
CSVDPSGRGNEQFF TGCAGCGTAGATCCTAGCGGGAGGGGTAATGAGCAGTTCTTC TRBJ2-1 TRBD2 . TRBV29-1
CASSSRGGFTYGYTF TGTGCCAGCAGTTCGCGGGGGGGCTTCACGTATGGCTACACCTTC TRBJ1-2 . . TRBV7-2
CASSPSRAEAFF TGTGCCAGCTCACCATCCAGGGCTGAAGCTTTCTTT TRBJ1-1 . . TRBV18
CSARDLVGGKQFF TGCAGTGCTAGAGATTTGGTGGGTGGGAAGCAGTTCTTC TRBJ2-1 . . TRBV20-1
CATSQRLANEQFF TGTGCCACCAGTCAGAGGCTAGCCAATGAGCAGTTCTTC TRBJ2-1 . . TRBV24-1
CASSRSLGRQAKNIQYF TGTGCCAGCAGCCGTTCATTGGGACGGCAAGCCAAAAACATTCAGTACTTC TRBJ2-4 . . TRBV7-9
CASSELDETGELFF TGTGCCAGCAGTGAGCTAGACGAGACGGGGGAGCTGTTTTTT TRBJ2-2 . . TRBV6-4
CASSEALSGTDTQYF TGTGCCAGCAGTGAAGCCCTTTCCGGCACAGATACGCAGTATTTT TRBJ2-3 . . TRBV2
CASSTGQVGNTEAFF TGCGCCAGCAGCACGGGACAGGTGGGGAACACTGAAGCTTTCTTT TRBJ1-1 TRBD1 . TRBV5-1
CASSSRQGAYYGYTF TGTGCCAGCAGTTCCAGACAGGGGGCATACTATGGCTACACCTTC TRBJ1-2 TRBD1 . TRBV12-3/TRBV12-4
CSARLQGAYEQYF TGCAGTGCTAGGTTACAGGGGGCCTACGAGCAGTACTTC TRBJ2-7 TRBD1 few TRBV20-1
CASSLASGHETQYF TGCGCCAGCAGCTTGGCCAGCGGGCACGAGACCCAGTACTTC TRBJ2-5 . . TRBV5-1
CAVGTGMNSPLHF TGTGCCGTCGGGACAGGGATGAATTCACCCCTCCACTTT TRBJ1-6 TRBD1 few TRBV10-3
CSASDRPYEQYF TGCAGTGCCAGCGACAGGCCCTACGAGCAGTACTTC TRBJ2-7 . . TRBV20-1
CASGRFPGLESHEQYF TGTGCCAGCGGGCGATTCCCGGGACTAGAATCCCATGAGCAGTACTTC TRBJ2-7 TRBD2 few TRBV6-4
CASSDGFPYEQYF TGTGCCAGCAGTGACGGCTTTCCCTACGAGCAGTACTTC TRBJ2-7 . few TRBV6-4
CSAALPGTSGRARNIQYF TGCAGTGCTGCTCTACCAGGGACTAGCGGGAGGGCCAGAAACATTCAGTACTTC TRBJ2-4 TRBD2 . TRBV20-1
CASGYLGSPEAFF TGTGCCAGCGGTTACTTAGGGTCCCCTGAAGCTTTCTTT TRBJ1-1 . . TRBV6-5
CASSLGGPHEKLFF TGTGCCAGCAGCTTGGGCGGCCCCCATGAAAAACTGTTTTTT TRBJ1-4 . . TRBV5-5
CASSPTSGGTYEQYF TGTGCCAGCAGCCCAACTAGCGGGGGAACCTACGAGCAGTACTTC TRBJ2-7 TRBD2 . TRBV7-2
CASSQDRAVALLSGANVLTF TGTGCCAGCAGCCAAGATCGGGCAGTCGCCCTTCTCTCTGGGGCCAACGTCCTGACTTTC TRBJ2-6 . . TRBV3-1
CSVSGQSRANYGYTF TGCAGCGTATCGGGACAGTCAAGAGCTAACTATGGCTACACCTTC TRBJ1-2 TRBD1 . TRBV29-1
CSVDGQGPCEQYF TGTAGCGTTGACGGGCAGGGACCCTGCGAGCAGTACTTC TRBJ2-7 . once TRBV29-1
CASSGQTAGYGYTF TGTGCCAGCAGCGGCCAGACAGCAGGGTATGGCTACACCTTC TRBJ1-2 . few TRBV7-6
CASSDLGQPSYEQYF TGTGCCAGCAGTGACCTCGGACAGCCTAGCTACGAGCAGTACTTC TRBJ2-7 . . TRBV6-1
CASSPRPDQTVDTQYF TGTGCCAGCAGCCCGAGGCCGGATCAGACGGTAGATACGCAGTATTTT TRBJ2-3 . . TRBV7-9
CSASTGTSGVNEQFF TGCAGTGCTAGTACCGGGACTAGTGGGGTCAATGAGCAGTTCTTC TRBJ2-1 TRBD2 . TRBV20-1
CASSYIKGVQSGGQETQYF TGTGCCAGCAGTTACATTAAAGGGGTCCAGTCCGGTGGTCAAGAGACCCAGTACTTC TRBJ2-5 . once TRBV6-5
CASSSYRPGDTEAFF TGTGCCAGCAGTTCGTACAGGCCGGGGGACACTGAAGCTTTCTTT TRBJ1-1 . . TRBV28
CASSSTQGWGYTF TGTGCCAGCAGTTCCACCCAGGGTTGGGGCTACACCTTC TRBJ1-2 . . TRBV6-5
CSARTDSGANVLTF TGCAGCGCCCGGACAGATTCTGGGGCCAACGTCCTGACTTTC TRBJ2-6 . . TRBV29-1
CASSPWVSPQSSYNEQFF TGTGCCAGCAGCCCCTGGGTAAGCCCACAGAGCTCCTACAATGAGCAGTTCTTC TRBJ2-1 . . TRBV7-8
CASSYDRGNSPLHF TGTGCCAGCAGTTACGACAGGGGTAATTCACCCCTCCACTTT TRBJ1-6 TRBD1 . TRBV27
CASGLGGPQETQYF TGTGCTAGTGGTTTGGGGGGACCCCAAGAGACCCAGTACTTC TRBJ2-5 . . TRBV12-5
CSASGGGREEVEQYF TGCAGTGCTTCCGGGGGTGGGCGAGAGGAGGTCGAGCAGTACTTC TRBJ2-7 . few TRBV20-1
CASSLEQGAKNIQYF TGCGCCAGCAGCCTAGAACAGGGAGCCAAAAACATTCAGTACTTC TRBJ2-4 . few TRBV5-1
CASSPLGRQGVPRETQYF TGTGCCAGCAGCCCTTTGGGGAGACAGGGGGTACCACGGGAGACCCAGTACTTC TRBJ2-5 TRBD1 . TRBV11-2
CASSLAGTTQETQYF TGTGCCAGCAGCTTAGCGGGAACCACTCAAGAGACCCAGTACTTC TRBJ2-5 TRBD2 few TRBV6-6
CASREGLAETDTQYF TGCGCCAGCAGAGAGGGACTAGCGGAGACAGATACGCAGTATTTT TRBJ2-3 TRBD2 . TRBV5-1
CSARGSVNYEQYF TGCAGTGCTAGGGGCTCAGTAAATTACGAGCAGTACTTC TRBJ2-7 . few TRBV20-1
CASSQTTGAPLEQYF TGTGCCAGCAGTCAAACGACAGGAGCCCCTCTCGAGCAGTACTTC TRBJ2-7 . . TRBV6-6
CSAGAPSGSHSYEQYF TGCAGCGCTGGGGCTCCTAGCGGGAGCCACTCCTACGAGCAGTACTTC TRBJ2-7 TRBD2 . TRBV29-1
CASSEQGPDLETQYF TGTGCCAGCAGTGAACAGGGCCCGGATCTAGAGACCCAGTACTTC TRBJ2-5 . . TRBV25-1
CSVLRGRGHGYTF TGCAGCGTCCTGAGGGGTCGGGGGCATGGCTACACCTTC TRBJ1-2 . . TRBV29-1